This T cell receptor beta chain was sequenced during a study of blood T cells in healthy people across ages. Points from the study as a whole: Reliance upon unsorted PBMCs precluded definitive naive versus antigen-experienced comparison. Naive T cell percentage showed a strong correlation with TCR beta diversity. Versus aged donors, long-lived donors had higher diversity and more naive CD4+ cells.

Germline V gives CDR1 SGHRS, CDR2 YFSETQ. The CDR3 is 15 residues long. J gave up 2 bases and V 4 bases, and 4 bases lay outside the gene matches. This clonotype was seen ten or more times. Antigen specificity is unknown. Combining a sample-barcoded 5' primer with a J-beta primer mix, a second PCR ran for about 7 to 11 cycles. Tags on each cDNA molecule came from a template-switch adaptor with 12 random nucleotides. TCRdb re-analysed the 5' RACE reads in MiXCR, keeping a single row per CDR3 protein. The sample has hundreds of thousands of distinct CDR3 sequences, under 30% seen once; the top ten hold 15% to 17%.

The sequenced sample consisted of blood. The chain uses TRBV5-1 and TRBJ2-2; 8 bases agree with TRBD2. The receptor was isolated from a woman of 80 years or more in good health. CDR3: CASSPTSGNTGELFF. The CDR3 DNA follows: TGCGCCAGCAGCCCTACTAGCGGTAACACCGGGGAGCTGTTTTTT.